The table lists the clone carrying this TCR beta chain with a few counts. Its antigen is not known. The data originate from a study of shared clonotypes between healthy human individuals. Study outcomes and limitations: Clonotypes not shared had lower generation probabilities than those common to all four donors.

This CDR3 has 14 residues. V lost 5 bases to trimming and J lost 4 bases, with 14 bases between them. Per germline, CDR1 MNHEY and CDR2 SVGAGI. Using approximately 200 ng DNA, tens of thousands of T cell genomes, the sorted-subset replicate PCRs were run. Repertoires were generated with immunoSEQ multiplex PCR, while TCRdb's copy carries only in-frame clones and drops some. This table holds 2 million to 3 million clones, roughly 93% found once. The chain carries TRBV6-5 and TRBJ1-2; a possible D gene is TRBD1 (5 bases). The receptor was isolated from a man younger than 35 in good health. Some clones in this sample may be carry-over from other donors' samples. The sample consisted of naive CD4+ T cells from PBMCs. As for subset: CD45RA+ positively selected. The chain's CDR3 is CASSKRQTSYGYTF. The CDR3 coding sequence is TGTGCCAGCAGTAAAAGACAGACAAGCTATGGCTACACCTTC.